The clone carrying this TCR beta chain appeared a single time. Measured with immunoSEQ multiplex PCR; TCRdb has only the in-frame clones, and not every one. The sample shows about 13,000 clones, approximately 91% of them seen only once. The sample comes from a study of blood T cell repertoires in COVID-19. Study details: Material from acute and convalescent COVID-19 was sourced from the United States, Italy and Spain.

Germline lookup yields CDR1 MNHEY and CDR2 SVGAGI. V lost 7 bases and J 5 bases, leaving 15 bases between the germline ends. The CDR3 totals 15 residues. This TCR derives from a human donor in a cohort sampled during active COVID-19. Sequenced input: peripheral blood. The chain is built from TRBV6-5 and TRBJ1-6; a weak D match, TRBD1 (6 bases). CDR3 sequence: CASNHGTRDNSPLHF. In DNA form, the CDR3 reads TGTGCCAGCAACCACGGGACACGGGATAATTCACCCCTCCACTTT.